What follows are 11 T cell receptor beta chains derived from one specimen sequenced in a study of technical replicates of blood from a few donors. Assay: immunoSEQ multiplex PCR; the TCRdb copy retains only in-frame clones and omits some. Here the sample spans fewer than 70,000 clones, around 83% being singletons. The material sequenced was PBMCs. These receptors all come from a human donor in good health. Some clones in this sample may be carry-over from other donors' samples.

The chain joins TRBV6-5 to TRBJ1-2; D uncertain. Germline CDR1 MNHEY, CDR2 SVGAGI. CDR3 length equals 15 residues. With 5 bases removed from V and 0 bases from J, the gap between germline ends came to 13 bases. CDR3 DNA sequence: TGTGCCAGCAGTACTTTCGGAACAGCTAACTATGGCTACACCTTC. This codes for CASSTFGTANYGYTF.

V gene TRBV2 combines with J gene TRBJ2-2; TRBD1 matches 7 bases. J was trimmed by 2 bases and V by 10 bases; bases with no gene match: 7. The germline V gene encodes CDR1 SNHLY and CDR2 FYNNEI. The CDR3 has 14 residues. The CDR3 loop is CATLRDRNTGELFF. CDR3 DNA sequence: TGTGCCACCCTCCGGGACAGAAACACCGGGGAGCTGTTTTTT. Full variable domain (missing parts from reference TRBV2 and TRBJ2-2): EPEVTQTPSHQVTQMGQEVILRCVPISNHLYFYWYRQILGQKVEFLVSFYNNEISEKSEIFDDQFSVERPDGSNFTLKIRSTKLEDSAMYFCATLRDRNTGELFFGEGSRLTVL.

The chain uses TRBV6-5 and TRBJ1-1, with TRBD1 as a possible D gene (6 bases). The CDR3 sequence is 12 residues long. The V gene's germline CDR1 is MNHEY and CDR2 SVGAGI. CDR3 sequence (DNA): TGTGCGACGAACAGGGAGAACACTGAAGCTTTCTTT. Protein sequence: CATNRENTEAFF.

The chain joins TRBV7-9 to TRBJ2-1; TRBD2 aligns across 8 bases. CDR1 is SEHNR, CDR2 FQNEAQ, per germline (reference sequence). CDR3 length equals 16 residues. The V gene end was trimmed by 4 bases and the J gene end by 4 bases; junction bases not matched to a gene: 9. CDR3 sequence (DNA): TGTGCCAGCAGCTCCCCCGGGACTAGTCCATACAATGAGCAGTTCTTC. Amino acids: CASSSPGTSPYNEQFF.

The chain employs TRBV5-1 and TRBJ2-3; TRBD2 agrees at 14 bases. This CDR3 spans 15 amino acids. Germline V gene data show CDR1 as SGHRS and CDR2 as YFSETQ. The junction had 4 bases not matched to a gene; V was cut back by 4 bases and J by 6 bases. Here the CDR3 DNA reads TGCGCCAGCAGCCCGGGACTAGCGGGAGACGATACGCAGTATTTT. This codes for CASSPGLAGDDTQYF.

This chain connects TRBV5-4 to TRBJ2-3; 10 bases match TRBD2. The CDR3 runs 17 residues. The trim removed 3 bases at V and 6 bases at J, leaving 13 bases unmatched. Per the germline V gene, CDR1 is SGHNT and CDR2 is YYREEE (reference sequence). DNA for the CDR3: TGTGCCAGCAGCTCCCCCCAGTCCAGCGGGGGGGCCGATACGCAGTATTTT. This gives the protein CASSSPQSSGGADTQYF.

The rearrangement joins TRBV19 to TRBJ1-2; D may be TRBD1 (5 bases). Per the germline V gene, CDR1 is LNHDA and CDR2 is SQIVND (reference sequence). Trimming left V 8 bases short and J 3 bases short, with 19 bases between. The CDR3 length is 15 residues. The CDR3 loop is CASRGGGTVDYGYTF. The CDR3 DNA reads as TGTGCCAGTCGGGGAGGTGGGACGGTAGACTATGGCTACACCTTC.

A single count supports this clone. The chain has TRBV13 and TRBJ2-2; D gene uncertain. Trimming pared 5 bases from V and 6 bases from J, leaving 13 bases between. CDR3 length equals 14 residues. The germline V gene has CDR1 PRHDT and CDR2 FYEKMQ (reference sequence). This CDR3 reads CASSTGSSAGELFF. In DNA form, the CDR3 reads TGTGCCAGCAGCACCGGGTCCTCTGCCGGGGAGCTGTTTTTT.

This clone appeared a single time. The chain carries TRBV2 and TRBJ2-2, with a weak D call TRBD2 (6 bases). Germline CDR1 reads SNHLY; CDR2 reads FYNNEI. This CDR3 contains 16 residues. V lost 7 bases and J 3 bases, leaving 18 bases between the germline ends. The CDR3 DNA reads as TGTGCCAGCACCTCCCTGGGGGGTAGTTACACCGGGGAGCTGTTTTTT. It encodes CASTSLGGSYTGELFF.

The chain uses TRBV10-2 and TRBJ2-3, with a possible D match to TRBD1 (5 bases). The CDR3 is made up of 16 amino acids. Trimming removed 2 bases at V and 3 bases at J, with 15 bases between. From germline, CDR1 is WSHSY and CDR2 SAAADI. CDR3 in amino acids: CASSERGVAETDTQYF. The DNA for the CDR3 is TGCGCCAGCAGTGAGAGGGGCGTGGCGGAGACAGATACGCAGTATTTT.

The chain links TRBV5-1 to TRBJ2-7; possible D gene TRBD2, 6 bases. Trimming took 5 bases from V and 3 from J, leaving 12 bases between them. Germline V gives CDR1 SGHRS, CDR2 YFSETQ. CDR3 length equals 13 residues. Here the CDR3 DNA reads TGCGCCAGCAGAGGAGGGGCCAGCTACGAGCAGTACTTC. Its translation: CASRGGASYEQYF.